Presented here are 16 T cell receptor beta chains from one specimen sequenced in a study of T cell responses to AZD1222 COVID-19 vaccine. Measured with immunoSEQ multiplex PCR; TCRdb has only the in-frame clones, and not every one. Among about 120,000 clones, around 89% were seen once, and the ten largest hold approximately 3.1%. This sample comprised peripheral blood, obtained on day 0 of AZD1222 vaccination. The receptors originated from an adult in good health.

The chain employs TRBV28 and TRBJ1-5; TRBD1 matches 7 bases. This CDR3 is built from 15 residues. Germline CDR1 MDHEN, CDR2 SYDVKM. V was clipped by 4 bases and J by 6 bases; unmatched bases: 9. CDR3 region: CASSSSTGPSQPQHF. CDR3 in DNA: TGTGCCAGCAGTTCCTCGACAGGGCCGAGTCAGCCCCAGCATTTT. Combining the CDR3 with reference TRBV28 and TRBJ1-5 gives the whole variable domain DVKVTQSSRYLVKRTGEKVFLECVQDMDHENMFWYRQDPGLGLRLIYFSYDVKMKEKGDIPEGYSVSREKKERFSLILESASTNQTSMYLCASSSSTGPSQPQHFGDGTRLSIL.

V gene TRBV5-6 combines with J gene TRBJ2-7, with a possible D match to TRBD1 (5 bases). The CDR3 extends over 13 amino acids. Per germline, CDR1 SGHDT and CDR2 YYEEEE. Trimming removed 0 bases at V and 5 bases at J, with 9 bases between. For the CDR3, the DNA is TGTGCCAGCAGCTTGGCCAGGGCCGACGAGCAGTACTTC. Translating gives CASSLARADEQYF.

The V call is TRBV7-3, the J call TRBJ2-3; D is perhaps TRBD2 (5 bases). Germline assignment: CDR1 SGHTA and CDR2 FQGTGA. The CDR3 is 15 amino acids. V was cut by 5 bases and J by 11 bases, with 23 bases left in between. Here the CDR3 reads CASSPNLGLDNEQYF. CDR3 DNA: TGTGCCAGCAGCCCAAACCTCGGACTTGATAACGAGCAGTATTTT.

This clone was detected only once. This rearrangement joins TRBV30 to TRBJ1-1; D is unclear. CDR1 is GTSNPN, CDR2 SVGIG, per germline (reference sequence). This CDR3 region has 13 residues. The V and J ends lost 4 bases and 5 bases respectively, with 14 bases between them. CDR3 bases: TGTGCCTGGACCGCTACCTTTGAAACTGAAGCTTTCTTT. This codes for CAWTATFETEAFF.

The gene calls are TRBV4-3 and TRBJ2-7, with 10 bases fitting TRBD1. V was pared by 4 bases and J by 3 bases, with 3 bases of the junction left unmatched. The CDR3 extends over 14 amino acids. The germline gives CDR1 LGHNA, CDR2 YSLEER. CDR3: CASSPGQGGYEQYF. In DNA, the CDR3 is TGCGCCAGCAGCCCCGGACAGGGGGGCTACGAGCAGTACTTC.

The chain links TRBV5-1 to TRBJ2-7; D gene uncertain. Germline lookup yields CDR1 SGHRS and CDR2 YFSETQ. Between the trimmed V and J ends, which lost 0 bases and 4 bases, there was a span of 8 bases. The CDR3 runs 13 residues. CDR3 nucleotides: TGCGCCAGCAGCTTGGGCTGGGAATACGAGCAGTACTTC. Its protein product is CASSLGWEYEQYF. Together with reference TRBV5-1 and TRBJ2-7, the CDR3 gives the full variable domain: KAGVTQTPRYLIKTRGQQVTLSCSPISGHRSVSWYQQTPGQGLQFLFEYFSETQRNKGNFPGRFSGRQFSNSRSEMNVSTLELGDSALYLCASSLGWEYEQYFGPGTRLTVT.

The J gene is TRBJ1-2, the V gene TRBV4-3; 9 nucleotides match TRBD1. CDR3 length: 19 residues. The germline CDR1 and CDR2 sequences are LGHNA and YSLEER. The junction had 13 bases not matched to a gene; V was cut back by 1 base and J by 1 base. For the CDR3, the DNA is TGCGCCAGCAGCCAAGCCCACGCCGGGACAGGGCGTAGTAACTATGGCTACACCTTC. This sequence encodes CASSQAHAGTGRSNYGYTF.

V gene TRBV3-1 (or the pseudogene TRBV3-2) combines with J gene TRBJ1-1; D not resolved. CDR3 length: 12 amino acids. The V gene's germline CDR1 is LGHDT and CDR2 YNNKEL (reference sequence). V lost 0 bases to trimming and J lost 2 bases, with 1 base between them. DNA for the CDR3: TGTGCCAGCAGCCAAGAAAACACTGAAGCTTTCTTT. Amino acid sequence: CASSQENTEAFF.

The rearrangement links TRBV9 to TRBJ1-2; D is unclear. Germline V lookup: CDR1 SGDLS, CDR2 YYNGEE. The V gene lost 2 bases and the J gene lost 7 bases, with 9 bases spanning the gap. This CDR3 is 12 amino acids long. CDR3 residues: CASSVAGPGYTF. Written as DNA, the CDR3 is TGTGCCAGCAGCGTCGCAGGCCCTGGCTACACCTTC.

The chain couples TRBV4-1 to TRBJ1-2; 7 nucleotides match TRBD1. Trimming cost V 5 bases and J 3 bases; bases outside gene matches: 18. This CDR3 contains 18 residues. Per germline, CDR1 MGHRA and CDR2 YSYEKL. The CDR3 reads CASSGDTGTAPGYYGYTF. CDR3 coding DNA: TGCGCCAGCAGCGGGGACACCGGGACAGCCCCGGGATACTATGGCTACACCTTC.

The CDR3 DNA is TGTGCCAGTAGTACCCCTGGGGGATTGGGAACCGGGGAGCTGTTTTTT. It yields the protein CASSTPGGLGTGELFF. The chain has TRBV19 and TRBJ2-2, with D possibly called TRBD1 or TRBD2 (5 bases each). The CDR3 covers 16 residues. Germline loops: CDR1 LNHDA, CDR2 SQIVND (reference sequence). V shed 4 bases and J shed 5 bases, with 17 bases lying between them.

The chain carries TRBV6-5 and TRBJ2-3; D is undetermined. V was clipped by 7 bases and J by 5 bases, with 16 bases between them. The CDR3 is made up of 14 amino acids. Per germline, CDR1 MNHEY and CDR2 SVGAGI. The CDR3 coding sequence is TGTGCCAGCAAGGTCACCCCCTCGGGAGATACGCAGTATTTT. This codes for CASKVTPSGDTQYF.

The chain carries TRBV2 and TRBJ2-1, with TRBD1 as a possible D gene (6 bases). In germline, CDR1 is SNHLY, CDR2 FYNNEI. Trimming shortened V by 8 bases and J by 7 bases, and 15 bases separated the two germline ends. CDR3 length: 13 residues. The CDR3 loop is CASCRDTGNEQFF. CDR3 nucleotide sequence: TGTGCCAGCTGCCGGGACACGGGAAATGAGCAGTTCTTC.

The gene calls are TRBV11-2 and TRBJ1-2, with unresolved D. The germline V gene encodes CDR1 SGHAT and CDR2 FQNNGV. The CDR3 extends over 11 amino acids. The ends were cut back, 5 bases at V and 10 bases at J, with 11 bases in the middle. The CDR3 region has the DNA TGTGCCAGCAGCGTCGGCAGCCACTACACCTTC. Translated: CASSVGSHYTF.

The CDR3 nucleotides read TGTGCCAGCAGTTCCGTTTTTGCTGAAGCTTTCTTT. It is translated as CASSSVFAEAFF. The rearrangement uses TRBV6-5 and TRBJ1-1; D not certain. This CDR3 has 12 residues. Trimming removed 4 bases from V and 6 bases from J, with 9 bases in between. In germline, CDR1 is MNHEY, CDR2 SVGAGI.

This chain connects TRBV28 to TRBJ2-1, with TRBD2 matching 7 bases. This CDR3 has 13 residues. Trimming at V came to 3 bases and at J to 15 bases, leaving 11 bases not matched to a gene. Germline CDR1 and CDR2: MDHEN and SYDVKM. The CDR3, as DNA: TGTGCCAGCAGTTTCCTCCCGACTAGCATGTTGTTCTTC. It is translated as CASSFLPTSMLFF.